This T cell receptor (beta chain) was identified during a study of early T cells in non-severe SARS-CoV-2 infection. Whole-study context: Bulk RNA taken from unsorted whole blood was sequenced, leaving chains unpaired.

A note on this clonotype: Its target is unknown.

The CDR3 runs to 12 residues. CDR1 is SEHNR and CDR2 is FQNEAQ in the germline V gene (reference sequence). V was pared by 6 bases and J by 3 bases, with 8 bases between. Individual cDNA molecules were tagged with unique molecular identifiers, the study reported. TCRdb independently ran MiXCR on the 5' RACE reads; one entry per CDR3 protein. The sample has 100,000 to 130,000 distinct CDR3 sequences; around an eighth are singletons. Points from the study as a whole: Matches to VDJdb favored anti-spike CD8 responses and missed private and CD4 specificities.

J is TRBJ1-1 and V is TRBV7-9, with TRBD1 as a possible D gene (6 bases). The receptor's source is an adult who was a healthcare worker with PCR-confirmed SARS-CoV-2 infection or an uninfected control (not recorded which). The specimen was whole blood. This chain's CDR3 is CASRRGDTEAFF. The CDR3 DNA sequence: TGTGCCAGCAGGAGGGGGGACACTGAAGCTTTCTTT.